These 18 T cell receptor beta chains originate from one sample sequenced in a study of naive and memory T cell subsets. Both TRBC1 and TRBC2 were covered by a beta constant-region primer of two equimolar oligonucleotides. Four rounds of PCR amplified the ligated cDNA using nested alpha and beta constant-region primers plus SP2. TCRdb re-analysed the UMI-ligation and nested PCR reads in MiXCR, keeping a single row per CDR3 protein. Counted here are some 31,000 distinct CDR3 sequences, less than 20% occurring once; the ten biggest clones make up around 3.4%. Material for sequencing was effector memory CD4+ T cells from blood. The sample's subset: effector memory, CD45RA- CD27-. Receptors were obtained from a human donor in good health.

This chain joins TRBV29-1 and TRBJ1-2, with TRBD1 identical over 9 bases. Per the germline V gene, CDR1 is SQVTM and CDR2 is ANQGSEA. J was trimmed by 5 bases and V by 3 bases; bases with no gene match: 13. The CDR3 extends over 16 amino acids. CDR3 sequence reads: CSVERDRGAVGYGYTF. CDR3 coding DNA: TGCAGCGTTGAGAGAGACAGGGGGGCTGTAGGGTATGGCTACACCTTC.

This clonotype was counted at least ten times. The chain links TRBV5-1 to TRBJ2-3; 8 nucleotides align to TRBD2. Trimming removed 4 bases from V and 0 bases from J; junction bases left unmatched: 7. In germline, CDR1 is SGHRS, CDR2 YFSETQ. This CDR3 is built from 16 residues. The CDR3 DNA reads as TGCGCCAGCAGCCTTGGGGCTAGCGGGAGCACAGATACGCAGTATTTT. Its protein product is CASSLGASGSTDTQYF.

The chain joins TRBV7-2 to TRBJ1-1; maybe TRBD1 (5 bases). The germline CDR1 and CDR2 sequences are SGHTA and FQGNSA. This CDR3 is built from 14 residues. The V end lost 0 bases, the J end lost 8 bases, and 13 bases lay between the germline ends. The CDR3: CASSLANQGREAFF. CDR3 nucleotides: TGTGCCAGCAGCTTAGCGAATCAGGGACGCGAAGCTTTCTTT.

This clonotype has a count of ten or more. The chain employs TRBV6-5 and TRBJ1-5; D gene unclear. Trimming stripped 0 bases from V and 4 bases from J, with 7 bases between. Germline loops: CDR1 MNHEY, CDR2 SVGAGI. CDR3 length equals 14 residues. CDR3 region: CASSYSPINQPQHF. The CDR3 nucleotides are TGTGCCAGCAGTTACTCTCCTATAAATCAGCCCCAGCATTTT.

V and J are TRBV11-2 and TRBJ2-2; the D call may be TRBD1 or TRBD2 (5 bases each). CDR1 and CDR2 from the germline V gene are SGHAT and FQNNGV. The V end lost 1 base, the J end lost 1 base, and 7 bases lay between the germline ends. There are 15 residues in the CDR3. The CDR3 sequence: CASSLAGRNTGELFF. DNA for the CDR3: TGTGCCAGCAGCTTAGCGGGACGGAACACCGGGGAGCTGTTTTTT.

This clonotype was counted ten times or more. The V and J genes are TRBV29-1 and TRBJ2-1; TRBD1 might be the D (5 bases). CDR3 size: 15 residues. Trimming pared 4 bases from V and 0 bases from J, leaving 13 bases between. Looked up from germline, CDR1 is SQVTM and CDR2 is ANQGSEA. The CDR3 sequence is CSVVYGASSYNEQFF. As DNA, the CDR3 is TGCAGCGTTGTCTATGGGGCGAGCTCCTACAATGAGCAGTTCTTC.

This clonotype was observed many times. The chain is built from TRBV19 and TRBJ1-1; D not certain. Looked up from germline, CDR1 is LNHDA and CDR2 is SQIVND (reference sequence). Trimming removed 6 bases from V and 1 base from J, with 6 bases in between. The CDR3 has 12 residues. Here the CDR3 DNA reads TGTGCCAGTAGCAGACAGAACACTGAAGCTTTCTTT. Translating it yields CASSRQNTEAFF.

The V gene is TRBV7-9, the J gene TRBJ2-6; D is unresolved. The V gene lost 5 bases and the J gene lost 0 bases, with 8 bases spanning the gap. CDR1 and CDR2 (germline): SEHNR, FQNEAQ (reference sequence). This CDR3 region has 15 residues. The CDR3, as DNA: TGTGCCAGCAGCCCAAGGACCTCTGGGGCCAACGTCCTGACTTTC. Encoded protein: CASSPRTSGANVLTF.

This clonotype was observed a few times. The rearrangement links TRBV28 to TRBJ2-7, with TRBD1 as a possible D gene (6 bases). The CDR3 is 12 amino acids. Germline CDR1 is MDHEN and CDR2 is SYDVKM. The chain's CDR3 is CAINRDSYEQYF. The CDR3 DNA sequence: TGTGCTATAAACAGGGATTCCTACGAGCAGTACTTC.

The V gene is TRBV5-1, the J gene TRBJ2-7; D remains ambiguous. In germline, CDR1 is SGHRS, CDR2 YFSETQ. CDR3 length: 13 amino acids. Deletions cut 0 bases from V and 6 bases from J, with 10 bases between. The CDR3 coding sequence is TGCGCCAGCAGCTTGGCCGAGGCTTCCGAGCAGTACTTC. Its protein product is CASSLAEASEQYF.

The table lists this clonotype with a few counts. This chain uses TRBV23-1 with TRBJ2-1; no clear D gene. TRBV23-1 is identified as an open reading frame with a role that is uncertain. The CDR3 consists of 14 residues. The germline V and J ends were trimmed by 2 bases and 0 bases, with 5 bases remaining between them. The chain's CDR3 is CASSQLFSYNEQFF. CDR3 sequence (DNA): TGCGCCAGCAGTCAACTCTTCTCCTACAATGAGCAGTTCTTC.

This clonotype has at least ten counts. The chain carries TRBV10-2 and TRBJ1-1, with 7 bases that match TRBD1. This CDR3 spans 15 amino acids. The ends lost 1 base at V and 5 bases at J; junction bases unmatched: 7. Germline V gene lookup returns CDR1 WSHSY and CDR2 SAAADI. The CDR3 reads CASSEYRGLGTEAFF. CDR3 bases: TGCGCCAGCAGTGAGTACAGGGGCTTAGGAACTGAAGCTTTCTTT.

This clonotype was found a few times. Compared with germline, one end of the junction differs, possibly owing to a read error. CDR3 in DNA: TGTGCTAGCAGCTTAGGACCGATTTTCTCTGGAAACACCATATATTTT. Translation gives CASSLGPIFSGNTIYF. The chain recombines TRBV7-7 with TRBJ1-3, with D uncertain. Germline CDR1 and CDR2: SSHAT and FNYEAQ (reference sequence). This CDR3 is 16 amino acids long.

The CDR3 loop is CASSVVSGANVLTF. Here the CDR3 DNA reads TGTGCCAGCAGCGTAGTGTCTGGGGCCAACGTCCTGACTTTC. This chain uses TRBV6-4 with TRBJ2-6; no firm D call. CDR3 length equals 14 residues. V was pared by 6 bases and J by 1 base, with 7 bases between. Germline V gene data show CDR1 as MRHNA and CDR2 as SNTAGT.

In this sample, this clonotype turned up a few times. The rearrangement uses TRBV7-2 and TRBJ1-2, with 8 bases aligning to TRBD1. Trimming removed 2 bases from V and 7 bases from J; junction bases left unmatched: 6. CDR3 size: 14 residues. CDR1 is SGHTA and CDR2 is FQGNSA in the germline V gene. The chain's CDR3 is CASSLQGASRGYTF. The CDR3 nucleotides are TGTGCCAGCAGCTTACAGGGGGCGTCTCGTGGCTACACCTTC.

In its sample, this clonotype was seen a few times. The CDR3 DNA is TGTGCCAGCAGTGGCGTTGGGAATGAGCAGTTCTTC. The encoded protein is CASSGVGNEQFF. V is TRBV2 and J is TRBJ2-1; no clear D gene. The germline gives CDR1 SNHLY, CDR2 FYNNEI. Trimming shortened V by 4 bases and J by 7 bases, and 8 bases separated the two germline ends. The CDR3 consists of 12 residues.

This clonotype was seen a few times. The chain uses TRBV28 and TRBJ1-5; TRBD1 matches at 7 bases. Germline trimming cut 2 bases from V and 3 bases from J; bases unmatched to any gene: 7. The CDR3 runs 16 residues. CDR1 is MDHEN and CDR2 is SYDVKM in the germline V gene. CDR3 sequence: CASSLGGTAYNQPQHF. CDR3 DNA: TGTGCCAGCAGTTTAGGCGGGACAGCGTACAATCAGCCCCAGCATTTT.

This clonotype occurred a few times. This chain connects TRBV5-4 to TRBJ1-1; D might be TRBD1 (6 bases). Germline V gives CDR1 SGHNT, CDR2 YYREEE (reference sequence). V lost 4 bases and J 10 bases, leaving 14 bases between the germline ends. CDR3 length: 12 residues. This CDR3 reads CASSQNRVGAFF. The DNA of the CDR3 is TGTGCCAGCAGCCAGAACAGGGTCGGAGCTTTCTTT.